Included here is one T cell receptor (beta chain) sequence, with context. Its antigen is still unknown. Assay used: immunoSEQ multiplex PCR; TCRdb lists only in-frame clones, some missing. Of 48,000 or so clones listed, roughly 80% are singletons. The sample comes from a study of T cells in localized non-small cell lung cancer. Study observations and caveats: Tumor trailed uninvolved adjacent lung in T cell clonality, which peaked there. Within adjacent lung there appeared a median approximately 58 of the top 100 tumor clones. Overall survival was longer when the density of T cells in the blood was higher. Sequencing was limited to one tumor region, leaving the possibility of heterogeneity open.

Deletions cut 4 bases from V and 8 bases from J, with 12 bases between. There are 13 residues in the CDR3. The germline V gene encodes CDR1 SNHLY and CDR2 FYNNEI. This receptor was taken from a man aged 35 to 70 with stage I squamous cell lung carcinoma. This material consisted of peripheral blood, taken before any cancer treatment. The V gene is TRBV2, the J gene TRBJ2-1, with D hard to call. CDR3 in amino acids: CASSVGLVDEQFF. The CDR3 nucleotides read TGTGCCAGCAGTGTCGGTCTAGTGGATGAGCAGTTCTTC.